This T cell receptor beta chain was identified in a study of early T cells in non-severe SARS-CoV-2 infection. By share, this clonotype counts as medium-sized. Its antigen is undetermined. Study-level results: In VDJdb matching, anti-spike CD8 responses were favored while private and CD4 specificities went missing.

CDR3 length: 16 amino acids. V lost 2 bases, J lost 4 bases, and 17 bases lay in between. The germline V gene has CDR1 SGHVS and CDR2 FNYEAQ. TCRdb re-called the 5' RACE reads with MiXCR, one entry per CDR3 protein. The sample holds roughly 62,000 distinct CDR3 sequences, roughly 7.7% seen once. Material for sequencing was whole blood. The V and J genes are TRBV7-6 and TRBJ1-1; D uncertain. The sequence was collected from an adult who was a healthcare worker with PCR-confirmed SARS-CoV-2 infection or an uninfected control (not recorded which). CDR3: CASSLLASDGSTEAFF. The CDR3 coding sequence is TGTGCCAGCAGCTTACTGGCATCGGATGGGAGCACTGAAGCTTTCTTT.